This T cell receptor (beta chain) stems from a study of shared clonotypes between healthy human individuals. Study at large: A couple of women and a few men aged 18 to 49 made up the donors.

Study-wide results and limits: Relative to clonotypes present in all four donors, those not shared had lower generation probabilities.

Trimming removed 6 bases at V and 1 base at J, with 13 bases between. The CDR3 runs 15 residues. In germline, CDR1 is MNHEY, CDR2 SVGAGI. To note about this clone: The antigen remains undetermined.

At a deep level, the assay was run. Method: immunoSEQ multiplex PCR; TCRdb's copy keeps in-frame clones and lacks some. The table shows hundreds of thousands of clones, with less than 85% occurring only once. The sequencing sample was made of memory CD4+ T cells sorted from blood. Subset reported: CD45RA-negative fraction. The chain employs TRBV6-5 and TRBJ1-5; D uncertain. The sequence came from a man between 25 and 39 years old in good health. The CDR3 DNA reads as TGTGCCAGCAGACTCGCTGGGTTGAGCAATCAGCCCCAGCATTTT. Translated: CASRLAGLSNQPQHF.